A single sample is the source of the 28 T cell receptor beta chains below, sequenced in a study of blood T cell repertoires in COVID-19. Sequencing was performed with immunoSEQ multiplex PCR; in TCRdb, only in-frame clones are kept and a portion is missing. In the table there are just over 650,000 clones, over 80% of which are singletons. Sample: peripheral blood. The receptors come from a woman aged 18-29 years with acute or convalescent COVID-19.

The chain combines TRBV28 with TRBJ2-3; 9 bases align to TRBD2. With 1 base clipped from V and 10 bases from J, the junction kept 12 bases outside the gene matches. Looked up from germline, CDR1 is MDHEN and CDR2 is SYDVKM. This CDR3 region has 16 residues. CDR3 region: CASSLSGRGGLSPQYF. In DNA form, the CDR3 reads TGTGCCAGCAGTTTATCAGGGCGGGGGGGCCTGTCCCCGCAGTATTTT.

V is TRBV5-6 and J is TRBJ1-2; 8 bases are shared with TRBD1. Germline assignment: CDR1 SGHDT and CDR2 YYEEEE. V was pared by 0 bases and J by 8 bases, with 6 bases of the junction left unmatched. The CDR3 totals 14 residues. The CDR3 protein is CASSLGQGARGYTF. The CDR3 nucleotides read TGTGCCAGCAGCTTGGGGCAGGGGGCAAGGGGCTACACCTTC.

This clone was seen once. The J gene is TRBJ2-7, the V gene TRBV7-2; 8 bases are shared with TRBD1. Germline V gene data show CDR1 as SGHTA and CDR2 as FQGNSA. V lost 3 bases, J lost 5 bases, and 9 bases stayed unmatched. There are 15 residues in the CDR3. The CDR3 DNA follows: TGTGCCAGCAGCTTTTCGGCAGGGGGCACACACGAGCAGTACTTC. Its translation: CASSFSAGGTHEQYF.

The V and J genes are TRBV29-1 and TRBJ2-3; a weak D match, TRBD2 (5 bases). With 3 bases removed from V and 0 bases from J, the gap between germline ends came to 10 bases. The CDR3 is 14 amino acids. Germline CDR1 is SQVTM and CDR2 is ANQGSEA. The CDR3 loop is CSVDKRVSTDTQYF. The CDR3 nucleotides read TGCAGCGTTGATAAGAGGGTTAGCACAGATACGCAGTATTTT.

This clone was detected a few times. The chain employs TRBV6-2 or TRBV6-3 and TRBJ1-6; D gene unclear. The length of the CDR3 is 13 residues. Trimming cost V 5 bases and J 5 bases, with 7 bases left between them. Germline V CDR1 and CDR2: MNHEY, SVGEGT. The CDR3 sequence: CASSERDNSPLHF. CDR3 bases: TGTGCCAGCAGTGAGAGAGATAATTCACCCCTCCACTTT.

This chain joins TRBV13 and TRBJ1-1, with D possibly matching TRBD1 (5 bases). Germline V CDR1 and CDR2: PRHDT, FYEKMQ (reference sequence). Between the trimmed V and J ends, which lost 6 bases and 0 bases, there was a span of 17 bases. This CDR3 is built from 16 residues. For the CDR3, the DNA is TGTGCCAGCAGTTTGTTTTATAGGGGCTTGAACACTGAAGCTTTCTTT. This gives the protein CASSLFYRGLNTEAFF.

This rearrangement joins TRBV12-3 or TRBV12-4 to TRBJ1-2; possible D gene TRBD1, 5 bases. The CDR3 is made up of 13 amino acids. Trimming took 8 bases from V and 0 from J, leaving 10 bases between them. The CDR3, as DNA: TGTGCCAGCGGGGGGGGTGCTAACTATGGCTACACCTTC. Protein: CASGGGANYGYTF.

This chain links TRBV29-1 with TRBJ1-2; 9 bases agree with TRBD1. CDR3 length: 13 amino acids. Germline CDR1 is SQVTM and CDR2 is ANQGSEA. J gave up 12 bases and V 1 base, and 9 bases lay outside the gene matches. The CDR3 loop is CSVEVVTGTGNTF. DNA of the CDR3: TGCAGCGTTGAAGTAGTAACCGGGACAGGGAACACCTTC.

J is TRBJ1-3 and V is TRBV11-2, with 8 bases matching TRBD1. The germline CDR1 and CDR2 sequences are SGHAT and FQNNGV. The V and J ends lost 5 bases and 4 bases, in that order; junction bases with no gene match: 16. This CDR3 region has 18 residues. The CDR3 sequence is CASSPLGGVDRGGNTIYF. DNA for the CDR3: TGTGCCAGCAGCCCCCTGGGGGGGGTTGACAGGGGAGGAAACACCATATATTTT.

This chain uses TRBV27 with TRBJ2-6; D is undetermined. CDR1 MNHEY and CDR2 SMNVEV come from the germline V gene (reference sequence). V was shortened by 8 bases and J by 6 bases, with 11 bases between the two germline ends. This CDR3 spans 13 amino acids. The CDR3 region has the DNA TGTGCCAGCCGTCCCCGTATGGCCAACGTCCTGACTTTC. Translating gives CASRPRMANVLTF.

The CDR3 spells CASSPRSGRVFF. The CDR3, as DNA: TGTGCCAGCAGCCCCCGTAGTGGGAGAGTGTTTTTT. The chain has TRBV11-2 and TRBJ1-4; the D is unclear. Trimming left V 5 bases short and J 15 bases short, with 16 bases between. CDR3 length equals 12 residues. The germline gives CDR1 SGHAT, CDR2 FQNNGV.

This clone was counted once. This chain joins TRBV6-4 and TRBJ2-1; TRBD1 is a possible D gene (6 bases). Germline V lookup: CDR1 MRHNA, CDR2 SNTAGT. Trimming removed 6 bases at V and 0 bases at J, with 15 bases between. The CDR3 is made up of 16 amino acids. The chain's CDR3 is CASSVAGTSSYNEQFF. The CDR3 nucleotides are TGTGCCAGCAGCGTAGCCGGGACAAGCTCCTACAATGAGCAGTTCTTC.

J is TRBJ2-7 and V is TRBV9; D is possibly TRBD1 (6 bases). Germline CDR1 reads SGDLS; CDR2 reads YYNGEE. V lost 4 bases to trimming and J lost 4 bases, with 18 bases between them. The CDR3 contains 15 residues. CDR3 region: CASSHNRDDGYEQYF. CDR3 nucleotides: TGTGCCAGCAGCCATAACAGGGATGATGGGTACGAGCAGTACTTC.

The V call is TRBV29-1, the J call TRBJ2-7; D is uncertain. The CDR3 length is 13 residues. The V end was cut by 1 base, the J end by 1 base, with 8 bases between. Germline V gene data show CDR1 as SQVTM and CDR2 as ANQGSEA. The CDR3 DNA sequence: TGCAGCGTTGAAGTAGGCGGATCCTACGAGCAGTACTTC. Encoded protein: CSVEVGGSYEQYF.

This clone was seen just once. The chain joins TRBV10-3 to TRBJ1-2; D is possibly TRBD1 (6 bases). The germline CDR1 and CDR2 sequences are ENHRY and SYGVKD. The CDR3 runs to 13 residues. V was shortened by 1 base and J by 5 bases, with 8 bases between the two germline ends. CDR3 bases: TGTGCCATCAGTGAGTACGGACAGTATGGCTACACCTTC. Encoded protein: CAISEYGQYGYTF.

This clone turned up a few times. The rearrangement joins TRBV5-1 to TRBJ1-2; unclear D gene. This CDR3 is built from 14 residues. Germline-derived CDR1 and CDR2 are SGHRS and YFSETQ. V was clipped by 0 bases and J by 2 bases, with 8 bases between them. The CDR3 here is CASSLDLNNYGYTF. In DNA, the CDR3 is TGCGCCAGCAGCTTGGACTTAAACAACTATGGCTACACCTTC.

The rearrangement joins TRBV19 to TRBJ1-2; a possible D gene is TRBD1 (6 bases). The CDR3 spans 15 residues. CDR1 is LNHDA and CDR2 is SQIVND in the germline V gene (reference sequence). The V and J ends lost 7 bases and 5 bases respectively, with 20 bases between them. The CDR3 loop is CASTSRAGVPYGYTF. The CDR3 region has the DNA TGTGCCAGTACTTCAAGGGCAGGGGTCCCTTATGGCTACACCTTC.

The V and J genes are TRBV28 and TRBJ2-7; D is unresolved. The CDR3 totals 14 residues. Germline loops: CDR1 MDHEN, CDR2 SYDVKM. V shed 2 bases and J shed 2 bases, with 10 bases lying between them. The DNA for the CDR3 is TGTGCCAGCAGTTTAACGACTGCTACCTACGAGCAGTACTTC. Translated, it gives CASSLTTATYEQYF.

The genes are TRBV27 and TRBJ1-2; D is uncertain. CDR3 length: 14 amino acids. The ends were cut back, 2 bases at V and 8 bases at J, with 15 bases in the middle. Germline CDR1 MNHEY, CDR2 SMNVEV (reference sequence). As DNA, the CDR3 is TGTGCCAGCAGTTTACTTGGTGCAAGTGGCGGCTACACCTTC. This codes for CASSLLGASGGYTF.

This clone was seen just once. The genes are TRBV9 and TRBJ2-7, with 9 bases aligning to TRBD1. Trimming cost V 0 bases and J 4 bases; bases outside gene matches: 5. The CDR3 consists of 15 residues. Germline-derived CDR1 and CDR2 are SGDLS and YYNGEE. The CDR3 reads CASSVEGDRVYEQYF. The CDR3 region has the DNA TGTGCCAGCAGCGTAGAGGGGGACAGGGTATACGAGCAGTACTTC. Based on the CDR3 plus reference TRBV9 and TRBJ2-7, the full variable domain is DSGVTQTPKHLITATGQRVTLRCSPRSGDLSVYWYQQSLDQGLQFLIQYYNGEERAKGNILERFSAQQFPDLHSELNLSSLELGDSALYFCASSVEGDRVYEQYFGPGTRLTVT.

The V and J genes are TRBV7-9 and TRBJ1-4; D call uncertain. V was trimmed by 4 bases and J by 0 bases, leaving 15 bases between them. Germline loops: CDR1 SEHNR, CDR2 FQNEAQ (reference sequence). The CDR3 covers 17 residues. The CDR3 bases are TGTGCCAGCAGCTCCGGGAACACCGGGGCAACTAATGAAAAACTGTTTTTT. It encodes CASSSGNTGATNEKLFF.

The chain uses TRBV20-1 and TRBJ2-4; D may be TRBD2 (5 bases). The CDR3 runs 15 residues. In germline, CDR1 is DFQATT, CDR2 SNEGSKA (reference sequence). V lost 3 bases, J lost 0 bases, and 12 bases lay in between. CDR3 sequence (DNA): TGCAGTGCTAGTCATAGTGCGGGAGCCAAAAACATTCAGTACTTC. This translates into CSASHSAGAKNIQYF.

J is TRBJ2-2 and V is TRBV29-1, with TRBD1 matching 9 bases. CDR1 and CDR2 (germline): SQVTM, ANQGSEA. The CDR3 is 14 residues long. V trimming: 5 bases; J trimming: 6 bases; junction bases outside the gene matches: 7. The CDR3 is CSVPGQGDAGELFF. The CDR3 nucleotides are TGCAGCGTTCCGGGACAGGGAGACGCCGGGGAGCTGTTTTTT.

This chain uses TRBV11-2 with TRBJ2-6; D is perhaps TRBD1 (6 bases). The CDR3 extends over 18 amino acids. The germline V gene encodes CDR1 SGHAT and CDR2 FQNNGV. V lost 1 base and J lost 0, with 13 bases in between. The DNA of the CDR3 is TGTGCCAGCAGCTTAGCTTGGACAGCCCGCTCTGGGGCCAACGTCCTGACTTTC. Translating gives CASSLAWTARSGANVLTF.

This clone turned up a few times. DNA for the CDR3: TGTGCCACCAGTGATAATAGGGGATTTTATGGCTACACCTTC. Its translation: CATSDNRGFYGYTF. The chain joins TRBV24-1 to TRBJ1-2, with D maybe TRBD1 (5 bases). CDR3 length equals 14 residues. CDR1 and CDR2 from the germline V gene are KGHDR and SFDVKD. Deletions cut 3 bases from V and 5 bases from J, with 12 bases between.

The chain carries TRBV10-3 and TRBJ2-1; TRBD1 matches 7 bases. V shed 4 bases and J 10 bases; nucleotides not matched to a gene: 10. The germline gives CDR1 ENHRY, CDR2 SYGVKD. The CDR3 totals 14 residues. CDR3 DNA: TGTGCCATCAGTGCGGGTCACAGGGGTAAGGAGCAGTTCTTC. This sequence encodes CAISAGHRGKEQFF.

This clone has a handful of counts. V is TRBV27 and J is TRBJ1-1, with 7 bases aligning to TRBD1. J was trimmed by 1 base and V by 6 bases; bases with no gene match: 20. Germline values: CDR1 MNHEY, CDR2 SMNVEV (reference sequence). The CDR3 is made up of 19 amino acids. The CDR3 region is CASSPSHILTGKRNTEAFF. Here the CDR3 DNA reads TGTGCCAGCAGCCCATCTCACATACTGACAGGGAAGAGGAACACTGAAGCTTTCTTT.

About this clone: This sample includes further DNA sequences coding for the same CDR3. The rearrangement joins TRBV7-2 to TRBJ1-2; D unresolved. V was shortened by 0 bases and J by 6 bases, with 8 bases between the two germline ends. Germline V gene sequence: CDR1 SGHTA, CDR2 FQGNSA. The CDR3 covers 13 residues. The CDR3 coding sequence is TGTGCCAGCAGCTTAGCGAGAGGGAATGGCTACACCTTC. Encoded protein: CASSLARGNGYTF.